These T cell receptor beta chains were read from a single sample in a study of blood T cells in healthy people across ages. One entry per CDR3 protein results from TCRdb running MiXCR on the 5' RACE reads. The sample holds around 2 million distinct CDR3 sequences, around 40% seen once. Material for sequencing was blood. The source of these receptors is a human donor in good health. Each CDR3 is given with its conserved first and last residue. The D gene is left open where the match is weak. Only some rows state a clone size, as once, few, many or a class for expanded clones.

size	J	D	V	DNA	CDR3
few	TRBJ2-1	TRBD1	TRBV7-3	TGTGCCAGCAGCTCACCGGGACAGAAGTACAATGAGCAGTTCTTC	CASSSPGQKYNEQFF
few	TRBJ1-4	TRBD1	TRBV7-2	TGTGCCAGCAGCTTGACAGGGCGGTCTGAAAAACTGTTTTTT	CASSLTGRSEKLFF
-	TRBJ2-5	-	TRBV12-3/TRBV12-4	TGTGCCAGCAGTCTAATGGGGAAGACCCAGTACTTC	CASSLMGKTQYF
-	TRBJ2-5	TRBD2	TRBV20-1	TGCAGTGCTAAGCGGGACGGAGAGACCCAGTACTTC	CSAKRDGETQYF
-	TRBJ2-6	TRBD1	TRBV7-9	TGTGCCAGCAGCTTAGTCGGGATCGCAGGGGGCAGTGGAACCAACGTCCTGACTTTC	CASSLVGIAGGSGTNVLTF
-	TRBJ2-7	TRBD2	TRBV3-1	TGTGCCAGCAGCCAAGCCGGGGGGACCCTGGTCGAGCAGTACTTC	CASSQAGGTLVEQYF
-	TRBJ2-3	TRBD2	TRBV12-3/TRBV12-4	TGTGCCAGCAGTTCGACTAGCGGGGGGCTGATGTCTAGCACAGATACGCAGTATTTT	CASSSTSGGLMSSTDTQYF
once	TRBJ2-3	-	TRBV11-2	TGTGCCAGCAGCTACTGGGAGTTGAGTATAGATACGCAGTATTTT	CASSYWELSIDTQYF
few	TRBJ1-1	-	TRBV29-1	TGCAGCGTTGAGGGGGCAGGGACTGAAGCTTTCTTT	CSVEGAGTEAFF
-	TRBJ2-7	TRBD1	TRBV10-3	TGTGCCATCAGTGAGCCGAGGACAGGGGGATCTCGCGAGCAGTACTTC	CAISEPRTGGSREQYF
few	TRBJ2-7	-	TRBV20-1	TGCAGTGCTAGTTCGGCGACGGGAACCTACGAGCAGTACTTC	CSASSATGTYEQYF
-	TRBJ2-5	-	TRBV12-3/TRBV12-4	TGTGCCAGCGTTACACACCTCGGGGGAAAGGAGCCCCAGTACTTC	CASVTHLGGKEPQYF
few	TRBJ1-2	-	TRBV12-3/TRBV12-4	TGTGCCAGCAGCCCCGGTCCCGCAGATGGCTACACCTTC	CASSPGPADGYTF
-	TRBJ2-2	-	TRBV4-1	TGCGCCAGCAGCCAAGATCGTAGGGCCGGGGAGCTGTTTTTT	CASSQDRRAGELFF
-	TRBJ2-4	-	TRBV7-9	TGTGCCAGCAGACCGGGACAAGCGGGAAACATTCAGTACTTC	CASRPGQAGNIQYF
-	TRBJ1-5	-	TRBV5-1	TGCGCCAGCGCGCGGGACACTAATCAGCCCCAGCATTTT	CASARDTNQPQHF
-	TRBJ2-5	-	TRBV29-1	TGCAGCGTTGGGTCGGGGATTGAGACCCAGTACTTC	CSVGSGIETQYF
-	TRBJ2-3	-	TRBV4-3	TGCGCCAGCAGCCCCAGGGGAGCTCCTAGCACAGATACGCAGTATTTT	CASSPRGAPSTDTQYF
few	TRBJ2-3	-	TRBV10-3	TGTGCCATCAGTGAGTCGGAGGAAAGCACAGATACGCAGTATTTT	CAISESEESTDTQYF
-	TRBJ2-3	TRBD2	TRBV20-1	TGCAGTGCTGGAAACAGCGGGGGGGCTGCAGATACGCAGTATTTT	CSAGNSGGAADTQYF
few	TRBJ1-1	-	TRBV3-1	TGTGCCAGCAGCCAAGAAGCGGTGAACACTGAAGCTTTCTTT	CASSQEAVNTEAFF
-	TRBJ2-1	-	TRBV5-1	TGCGCCAGCAGAATATCAGGTTATAGCATGGGTGAGCAGTTCTTC	CASRISGYSMGEQFF
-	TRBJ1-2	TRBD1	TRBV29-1	TGCAGCGTGAGGACAGGGGGCGTTGCACTCCAGGATGGCTACACCTTC	CSVRTGGVALQDGYTF
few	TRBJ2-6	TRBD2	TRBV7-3	TGTGCCAGCAGCTTAATGCGGGGGGGCTCTGGGGCCAACGTCCTGACTTTC	CASSLMRGGSGANVLTF
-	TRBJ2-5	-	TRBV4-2	TGTGCCAGCAGCCAAGACTACGGATCTCAATCGTACTTC	CASSQDYGSQSYF
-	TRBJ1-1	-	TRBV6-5	TGTGCCAGCAGTTCCCCGGGGAGGCCCGAGGGGACTGAAGCTTTCTTT	CASSSPGRPEGTEAFF
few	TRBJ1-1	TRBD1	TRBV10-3	TGTGCCATCAGTGACTACAGGGGAAACACTGAAGCTTTCTTT	CAISDYRGNTEAFF
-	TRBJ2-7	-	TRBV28	TGTGCCAGCAGCTACCAGAACGAGCAGTACTTC	CASSYQNEQYF
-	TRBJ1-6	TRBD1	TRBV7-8	TGTGCCAGCAGCCGGGTGGACAGGGGGAATTCACCCCTCCACTTT	CASSRVDRGNSPLHF
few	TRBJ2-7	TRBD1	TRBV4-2	TGTGCCAGCAGCCAACCGGACACAGGGGGGTACGAGCAGTACTTC	CASSQPDTGGYEQYF
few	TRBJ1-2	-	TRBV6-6	TGTGCCAGCAGTTATGTACGGACCGACTATGGCTACACCTTC	CASSYVRTDYGYTF
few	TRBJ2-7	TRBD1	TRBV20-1	TGCAGTGCTAGAGAAAGGGACAGAGGATCCTACGAGCAGTACTTC	CSARERDRGSYEQYF
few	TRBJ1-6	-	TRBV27	TGTGCCAGCAGTTTAGACAGGAGATATTCACCCCTCCACTTT	CASSLDRRYSPLHF
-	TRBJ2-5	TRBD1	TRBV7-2	TGTGCCAGCAGCTTAGGGACAGGGACGAAGGCTACCGGGACCCAGTACTTC	CASSLGTGTKATGTQYF
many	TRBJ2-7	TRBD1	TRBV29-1	TGCAGCGTGACCAAGGACAGGGGCTACGAGCAGTACTTC	CSVTKDRGYEQYF
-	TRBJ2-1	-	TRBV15	TGTGCCACCAGCAGAGGTCTAGCGAATGAGCAGTTCTTC	CATSRGLANEQFF
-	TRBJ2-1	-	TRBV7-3	TGTGCCAGCAGCTCATACCACCTGTCCCGGGGTTTCAATGAGCAGTTCTTC	CASSSYHLSRGFNEQFF
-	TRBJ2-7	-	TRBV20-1	TGCAGTGCTAGGACCATTGACAGAACCTACGAGCAGTACTTC	CSARTIDRTYEQYF
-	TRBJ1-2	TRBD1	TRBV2	TGTGCCAGCAGCTTAAGCCCGACAGGGATATATGGCTACACCTTC	CASSLSPTGIYGYTF
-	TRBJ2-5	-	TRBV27	TGTGCCAGCACCTCGTCGGGGCTCTCGTACTTC	CASTSSGLSYF
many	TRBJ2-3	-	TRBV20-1	TGCAGTGCTGTCCTAGCTTCAGATACGCAGTATTTT	CSAVLASDTQYF
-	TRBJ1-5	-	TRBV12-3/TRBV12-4	TGTGCCAGCAGTTTAGCGAGGGCAGGGACAAGCAATCAGCCCCAGCATTTT	CASSLARAGTSNQPQHF
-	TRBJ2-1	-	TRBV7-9	TGTGCCAGCAGCACCACCGCCGGGTCAGAGACCCAGTTCTTC	CASSTTAGSETQFF
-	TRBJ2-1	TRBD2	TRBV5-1	TGCGCCAGCAGCCCTTCTAGCGGGGGGGCAAGAAATGAGCAGTTCTTC	CASSPSSGGARNEQFF
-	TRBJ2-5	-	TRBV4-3	TGCGCCGGCAGCCAAGATCGGGGTTTAGGGTCAGAGACCCAGTACTTC	CAGSQDRGLGSETQYF
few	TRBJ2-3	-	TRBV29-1	TGCAGCGTTGATGCAGGGGGGCCCACAGATACGCAGTATTTT	CSVDAGGPTDTQYF